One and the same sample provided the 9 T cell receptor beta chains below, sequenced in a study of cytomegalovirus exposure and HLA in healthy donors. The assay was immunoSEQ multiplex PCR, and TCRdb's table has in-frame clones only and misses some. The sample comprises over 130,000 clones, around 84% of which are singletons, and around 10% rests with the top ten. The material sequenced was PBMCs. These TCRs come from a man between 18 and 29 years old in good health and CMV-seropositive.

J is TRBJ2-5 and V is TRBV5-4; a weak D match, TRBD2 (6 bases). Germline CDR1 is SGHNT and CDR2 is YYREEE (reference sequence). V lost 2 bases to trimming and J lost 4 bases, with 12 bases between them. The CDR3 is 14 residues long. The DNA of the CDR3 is TGTGCCAGCAGCTTTGGAGGGTCCCGAGAGACCCAGTACTTC. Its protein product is CASSFGGSRETQYF.

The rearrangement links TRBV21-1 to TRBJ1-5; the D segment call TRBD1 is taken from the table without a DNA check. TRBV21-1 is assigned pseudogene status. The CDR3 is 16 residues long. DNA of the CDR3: TGTGCCAGAGCCTTCTCGAGGGGGTATAGCAATCAGCCCCAGCATTTT. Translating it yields CARAFSRGYSNQPQHF.

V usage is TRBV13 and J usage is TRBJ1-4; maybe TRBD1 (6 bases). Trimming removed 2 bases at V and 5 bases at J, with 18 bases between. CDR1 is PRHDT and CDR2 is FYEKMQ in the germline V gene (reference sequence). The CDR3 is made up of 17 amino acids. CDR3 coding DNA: TGTGCCAGCAGCTTAAAGGGGTACAGGGAAGGAAATGAAAAACTGTTTTTT. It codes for CASSLKGYREGNEKLFF.

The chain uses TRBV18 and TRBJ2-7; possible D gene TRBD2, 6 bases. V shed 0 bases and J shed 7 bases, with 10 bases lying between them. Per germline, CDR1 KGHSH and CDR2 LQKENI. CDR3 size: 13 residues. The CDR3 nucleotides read TGTGCCAGCTCACCACCGTTAGGGAGGGAGCAGTACTTC. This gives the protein CASSPPLGREQYF.

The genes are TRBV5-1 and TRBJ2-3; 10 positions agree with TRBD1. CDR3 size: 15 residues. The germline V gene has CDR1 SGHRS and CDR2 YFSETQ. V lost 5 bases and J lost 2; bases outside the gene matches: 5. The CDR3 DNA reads TGCGCCAGCAGTGCGACAGGGGGCATCACAGATACGCAGTATTTT. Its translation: CASSATGGITDTQYF.

The CDR3 region has the DNA TGTGCCAGCAGCTTGGGCAGCGATGGCTACACCTTC. Protein: CASSLGSDGYTF. The rearrangement uses TRBV5-4 and TRBJ1-2; D call uncertain. CDR1 is SGHNT, CDR2 YYREEE, per germline (reference sequence). The CDR3 totals 12 residues. Between the trimmed V and J ends, which lost 0 bases and 6 bases, there was a span of 6 bases. The entire variable domain, with the rest obtained from reference TRBV5-4 and TRBJ1-2, is as follows: ETGVTQSPTHLIKTRGQQVTLRCSSQSGHNTVSWYQQALGQGPQFIFQYYREEENGRGNFPPRFSGLQFPNYSSELNVNALELDDSALYLCASSLGSDGYTFGSGTRLTVV.

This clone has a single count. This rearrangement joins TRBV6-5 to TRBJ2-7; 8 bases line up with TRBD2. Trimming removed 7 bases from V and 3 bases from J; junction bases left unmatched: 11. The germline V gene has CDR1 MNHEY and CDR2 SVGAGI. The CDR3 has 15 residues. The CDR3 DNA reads TGTGCCAGCAACCGGGGGGGAGCGGAGAACTACGAGCAGTACTTC. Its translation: CASNRGGAENYEQYF.

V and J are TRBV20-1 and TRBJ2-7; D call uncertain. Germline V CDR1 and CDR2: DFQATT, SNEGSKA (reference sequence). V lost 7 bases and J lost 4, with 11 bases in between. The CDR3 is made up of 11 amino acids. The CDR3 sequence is CSVLSSYEQYF. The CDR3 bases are TGCAGTGTGCTTAGCTCGTACGAGCAGTACTTC.

The CDR3 loop reads CASSPNEKLYEQYF. DNA of the CDR3: TGTGCCAGCTCACCGAACGAGAAGCTCTACGAGCAGTACTTC. The gene calls are TRBV18 and TRBJ2-7; D uncertain. V was cut by 3 bases and J by 3 bases, with 12 bases left in between. The CDR3 covers 14 residues. The germline V gene encodes CDR1 KGHSH and CDR2 LQKENI.